This TCR beta chain was found in a study of graft-versus-host responses after intestinal transplantation. Looking at the study overall: The study gave all recipients anti-thymocyte globulin induction, then tacrolimus and steroids for roughly 3 years.

Study observations and caveats: An association linked early post-transplant HvG declines with peak circulating GvH clone levels. Analysis identified GvH clones in recipient marrow, with some appearing first in ileum or blood.

To note about this clone: The target antigen is unknown.

Between the trimmed V and J ends, which lost 6 bases and 4 bases, there was a span of 15 bases. The CDR3 totals 13 residues. Germline CDR1 is SQVTM and CDR2 is ANQGSEA. This table comes from immunoSEQ multiplex PCR, and its TCRdb copy is limited to in-frame clones, with some not included. This table holds approximately 32,000 clones, around 94% found once. The material was PBMCs, obtained 16 days after intestinal transplant. The clonotype originates from a human patient who received an intestinal transplant, so some T cells may come from the graft donor. The chain recombines TRBV29-1 with TRBJ1-2, with unresolved D. Here the CDR3 reads CSVLTSLVYGYTF. CDR3 sequence (DNA): TGCAGCGTCTTGACAAGTTTGGTCTATGGCTACACCTTC.